These T cell receptor beta chains were read from a single sample in a study of lymphopenia after photon versus proton radiotherapy. Some clones are missing from TCRdb's copy, which holds only in-frame ones; the method was immunoSEQ multiplex PCR. The sample contains about 58,000 clones, approximately 84% of which appear only once. Sequencing was performed on peripheral blood, taken from a patient treated with proton-based radiotherapy. The source is a man in his 60s with pancreatic cancer. Both conserved end residues are part of each CDR3. The D gene is left open where the match is weak. Rows may omit the clone size; those that give it use once, few, many or a size class.

D,size,J,V,CDR3,DNA
NA,NA,TRBJ2-1,TRBV27,CASSFLSAGPNNEQFF,TGTGCCAGCAGTTTCCTTTCGGCGGGACCTAACAATGAGCAGTTCTTC
NA,NA,TRBJ2-3,TRBV14,CASSSRGGGKDTQYF,TGTGCCAGCAGCTCGAGAGGGGGCGGGAAAGATACGCAGTATTTT
TRBD2,NA,TRBJ2-1,TRBV4-2,CASSQDVRYRLAEQYEQFF,TGTGCCAGCAGCCAAGATGTGAGGTATCGGCTAGCGGAGCAGTATGAGCAGTTCTTC
NA,NA,TRBJ2-1,TRBV28,CASSLLYNEQFF,TGTGCCAGCAGTCTCTTATACAATGAGCAGTTCTTC
NA,NA,TRBJ2-1,TRBV7-8,CASSLVASSYNEQFF,TGTGCCAGCAGCTTAGTGGCTAGCTCCTACAATGAGCAGTTCTTC
TRBD2,NA,TRBJ2-7,TRBV7-8,CASSSGTSGSYEQYF,TGTGCCAGCAGCTCCGGGACTAGCGGGAGCTACGAGCAGTACTTC
NA,NA,TRBJ1-1,TRBV29-1,CSVEDREAFF,TGCAGCGTTGAAGACCGTGAAGCTTTCTTT
TRBD1,NA,TRBJ1-2,TRBV18,CASSQGTGDIYGYTF,TGTGCCAGCTCCCAAGGGACAGGGGATATCTATGGCTACACCTTC
TRBD2,NA,TRBJ2-7,TRBV6-6,CASRAGGSGPEQYF,TGTGCCAGCAGAGCGGGGGGATCAGGCCCCGAGCAGTACTTC
TRBD2,NA,TRBJ2-5,TRBV5-1,CASSLTSGSLETQYF,TGCGCCAGCAGCCTGACTAGCGGGAGTCTGGAGACCCAGTACTTC
NA,NA,TRBJ1-1,TRBV11-3,CASSLGDLNTEAFF,TGTGCCAGCAGCTTAGGAGACCTGAACACTGAAGCTTTCTTT
NA,NA,TRBJ2-2,TRBV7-3,CASSWDFGRTGELFF,TGTGCCAGCAGCTGGGACTTCGGCCGCACCGGGGAGCTGTTTTTT
TRBD1,NA,TRBJ2-2,TRBV19,CASRSRGLANTGELFF,TGTGCCAGTAGGAGCAGGGGGTTAGCGAACACCGGGGAGCTATTTTTT
NA,NA,TRBJ2-1,TRBV9,CASSISTQTYNEQFF,TGTGCCAGCAGCATTTCGACTCAGACCTACAATGAGCAGTTCTTC
TRBD2,NA,TRBJ2-7,TRBV7-9,CASSSARASGYYEQYF,TGTGCCAGCAGCTCCGCTCGGGCTAGCGGGTACTACGAGCAGTACTTC
NA,NA,TRBJ1-2,TRBV5-4,CASSLQDGYYGYTF,TGTGCCAGCAGCTTGCAGGACGGCTACTATGGCTACACCTTC
NA,NA,TRBJ2-7,TRBV11-3,CASSDLSGSLASYEQYF,TGTGCCAGCAGCGACCTTTCCGGGTCCCTGGCCTCCTACGAGCAGTACTTC
NA,NA,TRBJ1-1,TRBV5-4,CASSQRGGANGAFF,TGTGCCAGCAGCCAACGAGGGGGGGCGAATGGAGCTTTCTTT
NA,NA,TRBJ2-7,TRBV7-2,CASSRPGAYEQYF,TGTGCCAGCAGCCGCCCCGGGGCCTACGAGCAGTACTTC
NA,NA,TRBJ1-5,TRBV21-1,CASSIGIDRLNSNQPQHF,TGTGCCAGCAGCATTGGGATTGACAGGTTGAATAGCAATCAGCCCCAGCATTTT
NA,NA,TRBJ1-1,TRBV28,CASRSSGGRPEAFF,TGTGCCAGCAGGTCAAGCGGGGGGCGCCCTGAAGCTTTCTTT
NA,NA,TRBJ2-3,TRBV7-9,CASRPLGSRGTDTQYF,TGTGCCAGCAGGCCCCTAGGCTCTCGGGGCACAGATACGCAGTATTTT
TRBD1,NA,TRBJ1-1,TRBV7-8,CASGPGGGDTEAFF,TGTGCCAGCGGGCCAGGGGGAGGCGACACTGAAGCTTTCTTT
TRBD1,NA,TRBJ2-7,TRBV15,CATSGWEGTGSDEQYF,TGTGCCACCAGCGGGTGGGAGGGGACAGGGTCCGACGAGCAGTACTTC
NA,NA,TRBJ2-6,TRBV7-3,CASSHGGANVLTF,TGTGCCAGCAGCCATGGTGGGGCCAACGTCCTGACTTTC
NA,few,TRBJ2-7,TRBV12-1,CASEPGPYEQYF,TGTGCCAGCGAACCGGGGCCCTACGAGCAGTACTTC
TRBD2,NA,TRBJ2-7,TRBV29-1,CSVAFPGGPDEQYF,TGCAGCGTTGCCTTCCCGGGAGGGCCCGACGAGCAGTACTTC
TRBD1,NA,TRBJ2-3,TRBV7-8,CASSLRDRISTDTQYF,TGTGCCAGCAGCCTTCGGGACAGGATAAGCACAGATACGCAGTATTTT